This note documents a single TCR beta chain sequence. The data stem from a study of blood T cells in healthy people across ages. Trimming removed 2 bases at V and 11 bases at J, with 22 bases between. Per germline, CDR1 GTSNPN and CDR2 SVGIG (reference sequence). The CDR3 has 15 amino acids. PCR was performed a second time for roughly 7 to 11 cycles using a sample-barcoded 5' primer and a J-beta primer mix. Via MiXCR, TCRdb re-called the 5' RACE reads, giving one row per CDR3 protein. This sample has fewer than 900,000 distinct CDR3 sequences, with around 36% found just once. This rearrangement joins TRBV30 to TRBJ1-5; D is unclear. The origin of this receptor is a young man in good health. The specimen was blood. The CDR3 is CAWSKGREGFLTQHF. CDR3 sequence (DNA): TGTGCCTGGAGTAAGGGAAGGGAAGGTTTTCTTACCCAGCATTTT.